The 8 T cell receptor beta chains below come from one sample, sequenced in a study of cytomegalovirus exposure and HLA in healthy donors. Only in-frame clones appear in the TCRdb table, and some are missing; sequencing was by immunoSEQ multiplex PCR. The sample includes about 110,000 clones, approximately 87% of them seen just once. Sequenced: PBMCs. These receptors originate from a woman aged 30 to 39 in good health and CMV-seropositive.

The chain is built from TRBV19 and TRBJ2-1, with 13 nucleotides matching TRBD2. This CDR3 spans 16 amino acids. The V and J ends lost 6 bases and 8 bases, in that order; junction bases with no gene match: 10. CDR1 and CDR2 from the germline V gene are LNHDA and SQIVND (reference sequence). The DNA for the CDR3 is TGTGCCAGTAGCATGGGACTAGCGGGAAACCGGCATGAGCAGTTCTTC. Translation gives CASSMGLAGNRHEQFF.

V and J are TRBV7-8 and TRBJ1-2; 7 nucleotides agree with TRBD1. V was clipped by 0 bases and J by 4 bases; unmatched bases: 8. Germline CDR1 SGHVS, CDR2 FQNEAQ. CDR3 length: 16 amino acids. CDR3 DNA: TGTGCCAGCAGCTTAGCGGGGGGACAGAACCTCTATGGCTACACCTTC. Encoded protein: CASSLAGGQNLYGYTF. Using reference TRBV7-8 and TRBJ1-2 for the parts outside the CDR3, the full variable domain is GAGVSQSPRYKVAKRGQDVALRCDPISGHVSLFWYQQALGQGPEFLTYFQNEAQLDKSGLPSDRFFAERPEGSVSTLKIQRTQQEDSAVYLCASSLAGGQNLYGYTFGSGTRLTVV.

This clone was counted once. This sequence joins TRBV7-3 and TRBJ2-2, with D perhaps matching TRBD2 (5 bases). Germline CDR1 SGHTA, CDR2 FQGTGA. V lost 1 base, J lost 7 bases, and 19 bases lay in between. This CDR3 has 17 amino acids. The CDR3 DNA follows: TGTGCCAGCAGCTTAAGGACCGGGGATGTGGTACACGGGGAGCTGTTTTTT. Protein: CASSLRTGDVVHGELFF.

The count of this clone is one. V is TRBV11-3 and J is TRBJ2-1; possibly TRBD1 for D (5 bases). This CDR3 has 12 amino acids. Looked up from germline, CDR1 is SGHNT and CDR2 is YENEEA. Trimming shortened V by 5 bases and J by 9 bases, and 11 bases separated the two germline ends. CDR3 coding DNA: TGTGCCAGCAGCATCAGGGATAGTGAGCAGTTCTTC. Protein product: CASSIRDSEQFF. The variable domain in full, with the rest retrieved from reference TRBV11-3 and TRBJ2-1, is EAGVVQSPRYKIIEKKQPVAFWCNPISGHNTLYWYLQNLGQGPELLIRYENEEAVDDSQLPKDRFSAERLKGVDSTLKIQPAELGDSAVYLCASSIRDSEQFFGPGTRLTVL.

This clone showed up just once. The chain joins TRBV29-1 to TRBJ2-5, with D perhaps matching TRBD2 (5 bases). This CDR3 is built from 12 residues. The germline V gene encodes CDR1 SQVTM and CDR2 ANQGSEA. Trimming took off 7 bases at V and 4 bases at J, with 13 bases between the two ends. The CDR3 loop reads CSAPEGGETQYF. The CDR3 coding sequence is TGCAGCGCCCCCGAAGGAGGAGAGACCCAGTACTTC.

CDR3 amino acids: CASSIRTGGNTEAFF. The CDR3 DNA reads as TGTGCCAGTAGTATTAGGACAGGGGGGAACACTGAAGCTTTCTTT. The gene calls are TRBV19 and TRBJ1-1, with 10 bases matching TRBD1. J was trimmed by 1 base and V by 3 bases; bases with no gene match: 2. The CDR3 is 15 residues long. Germline V gives CDR1 LNHDA, CDR2 SQIVND (reference sequence).

The chain combines TRBV28 with TRBJ2-5, with D maybe TRBD2 (7 bases). Germline CDR1 MDHEN, CDR2 SYDVKM. The CDR3 is 16 residues long. V lost 6 bases, J lost 0 bases, and 17 bases lay in between. In nucleotides, the CDR3 is TGTGCCAGCAGAGAGGAGGGGGGGTCCTACCAAGAGACCCAGTACTTC. It encodes CASREEGGSYQETQYF.

The V and J genes are TRBV9 and TRBJ2-7, with 8 nucleotides matching TRBD1. The CDR3 has 15 residues. Germline CDR1 and CDR2: SGDLS and YYNGEE. Germline trimming cut 2 bases from V and 6 bases from J; bases unmatched to any gene: 10. The CDR3 DNA is TGTGCCAGCAGCGTTGGGGTTGGACAGGGCTTCGAGCAGTACTTC. Its translation is CASSVGVGQGFEQYF.